Following are 2 T cell receptor beta chains from one sample sequenced in a study of control samples from healthy donors and cancer patients. The table came from immunoSEQ multiplex PCR; TCRdb's copy has only in-frame clones and leaves some out. Among 120,000 or so clones listed, approximately 90% were seen once. Sequenced material: blood. Receptor source: a young man in good health.

The chain is built from TRBV5-1 and TRBJ2-1; the match to TRBD1 covers 9 bases. V lost 2 bases and J lost 7; bases outside the gene matches: 7. The CDR3 runs 15 residues. The germline CDR1 and CDR2 sequences are SGHRS and YFSETQ. CDR3 loop: CASSLGDRAENEQFF. In DNA, the CDR3 is TGCGCCAGCAGCTTAGGGGACAGGGCGGAGAATGAGCAGTTCTTC.

The chain is built from TRBV9 and TRBJ1-4; no clear D. The germline V gene has CDR1 SGDLS and CDR2 YYNGEE. V shed 0 bases and J shed 5 bases, with 11 bases lying between them. There are 15 residues in the CDR3. CDR3 nucleotide sequence: TGTGCCAGCAGCGTAGGGGAGTCGGACAATGAAAAACTGTTTTTT. This encodes CASSVGESDNEKLFF.